This passage covers 5 T cell receptor beta chains from one sample sequenced in a study of cytomegalovirus exposure and HLA in healthy donors. PCR was performed using 60 Vbeta and 13 Jbeta primers. The method was immunoSEQ multiplex PCR; TCRdb's version includes in-frame clones alone and lacks a portion of them. The sample consists of more than 200,000 clones, under 90% of them appearing once. The source material was PBMCs. Receptors originate from a human donor in good health.

This clone appeared a few times. The chain combines TRBV11-3 with TRBJ1-1; D is ambiguous. Trimming removed 2 bases from V and 1 base from J, with 5 bases in between. CDR1 and CDR2 (germline): SGHNT, YENEEA. There are 13 residues in the CDR3. As DNA, the CDR3 is TGTGCCAGCAGCTTATACAGGAACACTGAAGCTTTCTTT. Amino acid sequence: CASSLYRNTEAFF.

A few counts support this clone. The V call is TRBV28, the J call TRBJ2-2; TRBD1 matches 9 bases. J was trimmed by 6 bases and V by 5 bases; bases with no gene match: 7. Germline-derived CDR1 and CDR2 are MDHEN and SYDVKM. CDR3 length equals 15 residues. CDR3 region: CASSLRDRVAGELFF. DNA of the CDR3: TGTGCCAGCAGTCTCCGGGACAGGGTGGCCGGGGAGCTGTTTTTT.

The sample holds one count of this clone. The rearrangement joins TRBV11-1 to TRBJ2-3, with a tentative D call TRBD2 (6 bases). The germline CDR1 and CDR2 sequences are SGHAT and FQDESV (reference sequence). CDR3 length: 16 residues. Trimming took off 3 bases at V and 1 base at J, with 14 bases between the two ends. In DNA form, the CDR3 reads TGTGCCAGCAGCTTGGGGCCTTCGGGAGGCACAGATACGCAGTATTTT. It yields the protein CASSLGPSGGTDTQYF.

This clone appeared once. The chain combines TRBV19 with TRBJ2-7; TRBD1 matches 9 bases. Per the germline V gene, CDR1 is LNHDA and CDR2 is SQIVND (reference sequence). The CDR3 consists of 14 residues. V dropped 2 bases and J dropped 2; count of bases not matched to a gene: 1. In DNA, the CDR3 is TGTGCCAGTAGTATAACAGGGGGCCCCTACGAGCAGTACTTC. It encodes CASSITGGPYEQYF.

This clone was counted between two and nine times. Its ends do not fully match the called genes, so a read error is possible. The chain couples TRBV11-1 to TRBJ2-7, with 9 nucleotides matching TRBD2. The CDR3 sequence is 14 residues long. Per germline, CDR1 SGHAT and CDR2 FQDESV (reference sequence). The CDR3 bases are TGTGCCAGCAGCCTAGCGGGGCACTCCTACGAGCAGTACTTC. The encoded protein is CASSLAGHSYEQYF.